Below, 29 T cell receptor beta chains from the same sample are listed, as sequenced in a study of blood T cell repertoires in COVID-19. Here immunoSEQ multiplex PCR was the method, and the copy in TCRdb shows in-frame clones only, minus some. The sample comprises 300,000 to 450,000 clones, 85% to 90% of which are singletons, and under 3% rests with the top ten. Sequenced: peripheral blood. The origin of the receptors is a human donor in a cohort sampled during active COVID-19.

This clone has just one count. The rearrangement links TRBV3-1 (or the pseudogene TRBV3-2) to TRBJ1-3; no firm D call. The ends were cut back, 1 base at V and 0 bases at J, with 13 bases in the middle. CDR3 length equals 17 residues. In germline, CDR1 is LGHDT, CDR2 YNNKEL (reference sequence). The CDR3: CASSQVSGRFSGNTIYF. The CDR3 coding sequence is TGTGCCAGCAGCCAAGTGAGCGGTCGATTCTCTGGAAACACCATATATTTT.

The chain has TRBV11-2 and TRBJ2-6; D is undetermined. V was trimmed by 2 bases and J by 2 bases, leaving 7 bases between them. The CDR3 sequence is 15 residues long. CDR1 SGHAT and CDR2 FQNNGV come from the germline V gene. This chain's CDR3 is CASSLSFAGANVLTF. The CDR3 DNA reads TGTGCCAGCAGCTTAAGCTTCGCTGGGGCCAACGTCCTGACTTTC.

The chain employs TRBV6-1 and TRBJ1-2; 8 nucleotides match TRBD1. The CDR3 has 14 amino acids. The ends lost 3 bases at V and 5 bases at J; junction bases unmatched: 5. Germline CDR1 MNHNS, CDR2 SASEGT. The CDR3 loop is CASSERTGGYGYTF. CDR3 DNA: TGTGCCAGCAGTGAGCGAACAGGGGGGTATGGCTACACCTTC.

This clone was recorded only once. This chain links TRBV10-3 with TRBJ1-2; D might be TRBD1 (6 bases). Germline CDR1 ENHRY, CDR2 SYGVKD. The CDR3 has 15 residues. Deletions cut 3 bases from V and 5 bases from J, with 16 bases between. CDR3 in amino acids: CAISEQGGYEYGYTF. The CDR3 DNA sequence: TGTGCCATCAGTGAACAGGGAGGGTATGAATATGGCTACACCTTC.

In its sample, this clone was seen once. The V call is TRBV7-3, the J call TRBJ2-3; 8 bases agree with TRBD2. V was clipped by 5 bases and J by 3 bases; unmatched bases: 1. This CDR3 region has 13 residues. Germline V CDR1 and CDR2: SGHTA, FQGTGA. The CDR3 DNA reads TGTGCCAGCAGCCGACTAGCGACAGATACGCAGTATTTT. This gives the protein CASSRLATDTQYF.

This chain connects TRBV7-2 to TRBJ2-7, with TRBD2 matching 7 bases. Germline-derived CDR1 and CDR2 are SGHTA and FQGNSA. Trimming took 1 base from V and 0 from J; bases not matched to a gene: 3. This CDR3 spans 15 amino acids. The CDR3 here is CASSLGGGSSYEQYF. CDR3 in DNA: TGTGCCAGCAGCTTAGGTGGCGGGAGCTCCTACGAGCAGTACTTC. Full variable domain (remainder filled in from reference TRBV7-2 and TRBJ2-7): GAGVSQSPSNKVTEKGKDVELRCDPISGHTALYWYRQSLGQGLEFLIYFQGNSAPDKSGLPSDRFSAERTGGSVSTLTIQRTQQEDSAVYLCASSLGGGSSYEQYFGPGTRLTVT.

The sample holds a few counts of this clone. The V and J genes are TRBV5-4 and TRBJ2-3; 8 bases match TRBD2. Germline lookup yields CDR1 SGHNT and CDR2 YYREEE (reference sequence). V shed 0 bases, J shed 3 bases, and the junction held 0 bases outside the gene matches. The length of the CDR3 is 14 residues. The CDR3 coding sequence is TGTGCCAGCAGCTTGGGCGGGGGGACAGATACGCAGTATTTT. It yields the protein CASSLGGGTDTQYF.

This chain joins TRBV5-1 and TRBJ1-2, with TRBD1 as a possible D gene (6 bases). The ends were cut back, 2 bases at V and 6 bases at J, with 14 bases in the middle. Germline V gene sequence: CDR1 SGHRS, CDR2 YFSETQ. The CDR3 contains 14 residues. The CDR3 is CASSLGGGQDGYTF. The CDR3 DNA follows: TGCGCCAGCAGCTTAGGCGGGGGGCAGGATGGCTACACCTTC. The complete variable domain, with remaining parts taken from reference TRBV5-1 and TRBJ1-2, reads KAGVTQTPRYLIKTRGQQVTLSCSPISGHRSVSWYQQTPGQGLQFLFEYFSETQRNKGNFPGRFSGRQFSNSRSEMNVSTLELGDSALYLCASSLGGGQDGYTFGSGTRLTVV.

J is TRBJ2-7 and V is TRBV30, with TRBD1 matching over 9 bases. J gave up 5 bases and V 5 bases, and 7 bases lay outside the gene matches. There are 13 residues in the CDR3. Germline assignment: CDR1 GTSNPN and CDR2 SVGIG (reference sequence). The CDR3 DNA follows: TGTGCCTGGGAAGGGGGACAGGGTGACGAGCAGTACTTC. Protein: CAWEGGQGDEQYF.

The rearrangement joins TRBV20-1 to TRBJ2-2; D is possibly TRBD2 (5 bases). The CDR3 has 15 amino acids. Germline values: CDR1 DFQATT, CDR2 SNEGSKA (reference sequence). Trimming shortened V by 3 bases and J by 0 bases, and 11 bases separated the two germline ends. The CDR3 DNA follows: TGCAGTGCTAGTCGAAGCGGTCCGAACACCGGGGAGCTGTTTTTT. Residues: CSASRSGPNTGELFF.

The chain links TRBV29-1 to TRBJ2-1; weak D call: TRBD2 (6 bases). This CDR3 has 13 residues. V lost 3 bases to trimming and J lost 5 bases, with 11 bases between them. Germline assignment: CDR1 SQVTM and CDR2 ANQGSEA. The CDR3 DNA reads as TGCAGCGTTGACGGGAGTGGTAACAATGAGCAGTTCTTC. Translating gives CSVDGSGNNEQFF.

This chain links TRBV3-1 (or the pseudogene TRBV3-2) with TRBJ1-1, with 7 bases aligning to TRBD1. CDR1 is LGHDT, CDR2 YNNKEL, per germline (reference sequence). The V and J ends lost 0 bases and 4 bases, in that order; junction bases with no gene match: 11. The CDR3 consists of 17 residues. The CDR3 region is CASSQEWRGPSSTEAFF. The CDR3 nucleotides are TGTGCCAGCAGCCAAGAGTGGAGGGGGCCCTCGTCCACTGAAGCTTTCTTT.

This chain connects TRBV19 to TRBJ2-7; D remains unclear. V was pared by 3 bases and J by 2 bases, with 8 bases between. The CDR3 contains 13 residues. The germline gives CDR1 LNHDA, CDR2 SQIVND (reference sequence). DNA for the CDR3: TGTGCCAGTAGTATTGACAAGACCTACGAGCAGTACTTC. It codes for CASSIDKTYEQYF.

Here the CDR3 DNA reads TGCGCCAGCAGCCAAGATCAGGCCGGTAATTCACCCCTCCACTTT. Amino acid sequence: CASSQDQAGNSPLHF. V and J are TRBV4-1 and TRBJ1-6; D unresolved. The CDR3 consists of 15 residues. Germline loops: CDR1 MGHRA, CDR2 YSYEKL. The ends were cut back, 0 bases at V and 6 bases at J, with 9 bases in the middle.

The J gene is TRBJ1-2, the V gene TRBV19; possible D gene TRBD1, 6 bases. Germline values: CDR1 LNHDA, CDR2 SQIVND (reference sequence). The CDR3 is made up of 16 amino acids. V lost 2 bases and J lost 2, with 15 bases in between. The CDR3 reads CASSIRWRGPNYGYTF. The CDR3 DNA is TGTGCCAGTAGTATAAGATGGCGGGGGCCCAACTATGGCTACACCTTC.

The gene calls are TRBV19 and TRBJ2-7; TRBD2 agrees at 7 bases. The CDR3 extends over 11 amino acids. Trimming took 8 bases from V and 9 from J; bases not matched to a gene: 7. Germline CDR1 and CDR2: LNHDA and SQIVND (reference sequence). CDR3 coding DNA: TGTGCCAGTGGGACTACTGCCGGGCAGTACTTC. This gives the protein CASGTTAGQYF. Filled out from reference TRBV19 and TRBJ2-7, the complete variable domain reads DGGITQSPKYLFRKEGQNVTLSCEQNLNHDAMYWYRQDPGQGLRLIYYSQIVNDFQKGDIAEGYSVSREKKESFPLTVTSAQKNPTAFYLCASGTTAGQYFGPGTRLTVT.

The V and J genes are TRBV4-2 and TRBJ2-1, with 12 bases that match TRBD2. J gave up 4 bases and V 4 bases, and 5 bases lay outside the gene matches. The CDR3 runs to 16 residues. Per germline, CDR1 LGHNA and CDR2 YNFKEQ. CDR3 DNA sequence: TGTGCCAGCAGCCCCCGGACTAGCGGGGCTTACAATGAGCAGTTCTTC. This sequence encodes CASSPRTSGAYNEQFF.

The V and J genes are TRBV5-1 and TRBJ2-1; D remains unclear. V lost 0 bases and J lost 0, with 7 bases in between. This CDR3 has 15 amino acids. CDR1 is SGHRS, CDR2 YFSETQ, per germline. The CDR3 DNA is TGCGCCAGCAGCTTGGGACTTTCCTCCTACAATGAGCAGTTCTTC. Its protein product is CASSLGLSSYNEQFF.

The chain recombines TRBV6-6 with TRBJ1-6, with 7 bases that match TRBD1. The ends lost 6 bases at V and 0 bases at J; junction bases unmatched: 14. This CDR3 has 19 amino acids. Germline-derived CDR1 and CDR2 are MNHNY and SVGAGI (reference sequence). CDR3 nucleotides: TGTGCCAGCAGCTACCCCTTGGGACAGCAGAGCTCCTATAATTCACCCCTCCACTTT. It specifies CASSYPLGQQSSYNSPLHF.

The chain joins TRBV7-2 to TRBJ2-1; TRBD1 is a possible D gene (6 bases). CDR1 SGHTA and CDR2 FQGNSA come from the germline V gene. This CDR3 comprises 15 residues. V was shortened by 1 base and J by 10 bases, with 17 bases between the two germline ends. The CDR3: CASSLEGDPGREQFF. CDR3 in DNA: TGTGCCAGCAGCTTAGAGGGGGACCCGGGCCGCGAGCAGTTCTTC.

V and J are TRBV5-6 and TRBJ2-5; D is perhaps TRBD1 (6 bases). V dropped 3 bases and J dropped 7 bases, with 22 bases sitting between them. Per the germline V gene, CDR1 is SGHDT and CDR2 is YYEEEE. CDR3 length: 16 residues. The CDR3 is CASSSDIRQALWTQYF. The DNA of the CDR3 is TGTGCCAGCAGCTCAGATATTAGACAGGCGCTATGGACCCAGTACTTC.

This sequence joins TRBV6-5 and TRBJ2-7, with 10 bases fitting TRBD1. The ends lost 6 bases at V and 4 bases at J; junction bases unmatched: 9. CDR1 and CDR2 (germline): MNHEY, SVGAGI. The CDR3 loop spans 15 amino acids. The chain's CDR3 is CASSRAGTGEYEQYF. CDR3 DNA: TGTGCCAGCAGCCGAGCCGGGACAGGGGAATACGAGCAGTACTTC.

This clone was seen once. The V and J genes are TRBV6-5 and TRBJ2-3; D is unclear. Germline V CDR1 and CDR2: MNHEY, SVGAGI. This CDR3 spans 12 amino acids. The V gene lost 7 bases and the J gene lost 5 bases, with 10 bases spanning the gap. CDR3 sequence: CASIRVGDTQYF. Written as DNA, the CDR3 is TGTGCCAGCATACGGGTAGGAGATACGCAGTATTTT.

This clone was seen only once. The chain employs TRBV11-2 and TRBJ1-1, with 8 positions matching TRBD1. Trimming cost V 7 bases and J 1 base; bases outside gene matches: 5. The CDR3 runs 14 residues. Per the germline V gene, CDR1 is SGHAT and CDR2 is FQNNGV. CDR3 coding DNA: TGTGCCAGCACCGTCACAGGGGGGAACACTGAAGCTTTCTTT. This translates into CASTVTGGNTEAFF.

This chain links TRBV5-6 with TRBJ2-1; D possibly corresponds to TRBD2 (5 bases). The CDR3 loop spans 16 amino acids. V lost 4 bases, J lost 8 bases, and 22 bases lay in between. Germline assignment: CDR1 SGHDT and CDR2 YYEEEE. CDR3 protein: CASSPVVGKSVDEQFF. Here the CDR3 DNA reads TGTGCCAGCAGCCCCGTCGTCGGGAAGAGCGTCGATGAGCAGTTCTTC.

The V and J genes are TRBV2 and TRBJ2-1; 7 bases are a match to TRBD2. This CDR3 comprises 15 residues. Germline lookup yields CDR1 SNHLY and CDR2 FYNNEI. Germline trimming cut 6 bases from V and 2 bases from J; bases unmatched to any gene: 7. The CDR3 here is CASSVQAGAYNEQFF. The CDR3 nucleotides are TGTGCCAGCAGCGTACAGGCGGGAGCCTACAATGAGCAGTTCTTC.

CDR3 residues: CASSQGTGGIEQFF. In nucleotides, the CDR3 is TGTGCCAGCAGCCAAGGGACCGGGGGGATTGAGCAGTTCTTC. This chain connects TRBV3-1 (or the pseudogene TRBV3-2) to TRBJ2-1, with 7 bases fitting TRBD2. V lost 1 base, J lost 9 bases, and 6 bases stayed unmatched. Germline loops: CDR1 LGHDT, CDR2 YNNKEL (reference sequence). This CDR3 is 14 amino acids long.

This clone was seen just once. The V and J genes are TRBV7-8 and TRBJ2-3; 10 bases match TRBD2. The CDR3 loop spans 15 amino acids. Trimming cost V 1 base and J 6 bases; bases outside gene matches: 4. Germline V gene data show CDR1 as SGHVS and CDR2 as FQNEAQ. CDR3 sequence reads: CASSLGDSGRDTQYF. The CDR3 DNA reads TGTGCCAGCAGCTTAGGAGATAGCGGGAGGGATACGCAGTATTTT.

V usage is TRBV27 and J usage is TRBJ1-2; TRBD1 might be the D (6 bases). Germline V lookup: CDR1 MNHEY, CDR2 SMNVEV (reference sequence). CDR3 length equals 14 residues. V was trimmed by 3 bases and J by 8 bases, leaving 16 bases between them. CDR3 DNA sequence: TGTGCCAGCAGTTTCTTGGAGAACAGGGAGGGCTACACCTTC. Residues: CASSFLENREGYTF.